This is a list of T cell receptor beta chains from one sample in a study of CD8+ T cells in alopecia areata. The table came from immunoSEQ multiplex PCR; TCRdb's copy has only in-frame clones and leaves some out. The sample has 200,000 or so clones, approximately 52% seen once. This specimen consisted of CD4+ T cells sorted from blood, obtained at week 0. These receptors were collected from a human donor with alopecia areata. Both conserved end residues are part of each CDR3. Each record gives: J gene, D gene, CDR3 length, V gene, clone size, CDR3 DNA, CDR3 protein. A D gene is named only where the DNA matches it firmly. Only part of the rows carry a size: once, few, many, or a class if the clone is expanded.

TRBJ2-5,TRBD1,16,TRBV4-2,NA,TGTGCCAGCAGCCAAAGTGGGACAGGGAGTGGAGAGACCCAGTACTTC,CASSQSGTGSGETQYF
TRBJ1-5,NA,12,TRBV5-6,NA,TGTGCCAGCAGCTTGCTCAACCAGCCCCAGCATTTT,CASSLLNQPQHF
TRBJ2-5,NA,14,TRBV6-1,once,TGTGCCAGCAATCGGCGGGACATACAAGAGACCCAGTACTTC,CASNRRDIQETQYF
TRBJ1-6,NA,11,TRBV30,once,TGTGCCTGGAGTGTGGGATCACCCCTCCACTTT,CAWSVGSPLHF
TRBJ2-7,TRBD1,14,TRBV18,NA,TGTGCCAGCTCACCCCGGGACAGAGACTACGAGCAGTACTTC,CASSPRDRDYEQYF
TRBJ2-1,NA,16,TRBV18,once,TGTGCCAGCTCACTAGGACCCGCTGTAATGCAGGGAGGGCAGTTCTTC,CASSLGPAVMQGGQFF
TRBJ1-5,TRBD1,14,TRBV29-1,NA,TGCAGCGTGGGGCAGGGGGCGAGCAATCAGCCCCAGCATTTT,CSVGQGASNQPQHF
TRBJ2-2,NA,15,TRBV6-5,NA,TGTGCCAGCAGTTACACCGGACAGAACACCGGGGAGCTGTTTTTT,CASSYTGQNTGELFF
TRBJ2-6,NA,12,TRBV29-1,NA,TGCAGCGTTGGGGAGAGGACCAACGTCCTGACTTTC,CSVGERTNVLTF
TRBJ2-4,NA,14,TRBV11-2,few,TGTGCCAGCAGCCTTACTTTCGGTTCAAACATTCAGTACTTC,CASSLTFGSNIQYF
TRBJ1-1,TRBD1,16,TRBV14,NA,TGTGCCAGCAGCCAAGCTAAGACAGGGAGGAACACTGAAGCTTTCTTT,CASSQAKTGRNTEAFF
TRBJ2-7,NA,17,TRBV7-9,NA,TGTGCCAGCAGCTCTGTGGGGCAGGGAGGTATTGGCTACGAGCAGTACTTC,CASSSVGQGGIGYEQYF
TRBJ2-2,NA,13,TRBV5-1,NA,TGCGCCAGCAGCTTGCTGGACACCGGGGAGCTGTTTTTT,CASSLLDTGELFF
TRBJ2-3,NA,14,TRBV6-5,NA,TGTGCCACCAGAGCGGCCCCGGGGACAGATACGCAGTATTTT,CATRAAPGTDTQYF
TRBJ1-2,NA,14,TRBV4-1,NA,TGCGCCAGCAGACGTCCGGGGACTAACTATGGCTACACCTTC,CASRRPGTNYGYTF
TRBJ2-5,TRBD1,15,TRBV4-1,NA,TGCGCCAGCAGCCAAGATGACAGGGATTTGGAGACCCAGTACTTC,CASSQDDRDLETQYF
TRBJ1-1,NA,11,TRBV29-1,once,TGCAGCGTTGAGAAGGGGGTGAGAGCTTTCTTT,CSVEKGVRAFF
TRBJ2-1,TRBD2,15,TRBV10-3,many,TGTGCCATCAGTGAGGACCTCGGGAGGGAGTATGAGCAGTTCTTC,CAISEDLGREYEQFF
TRBJ1-4,NA,12,TRBV2,NA,TGTGCCAGCAGGGAAGGGACGGAAAAACTGTTTTTT,CASREGTEKLFF
TRBJ2-3,NA,14,TRBV29-1,few,TGCAGCGTTGAATTGCGTGGAGGCACAGATACGCAGTATTTT,CSVELRGGTDTQYF
TRBJ2-2,TRBD2,15,TRBV5-1,NA,TGCGCCAGCCACCCGGGGAGGGTTGGCACCGGGGAGCTGTTTTTT,CASHPGRVGTGELFF
TRBJ2-3,NA,14,TRBV10-2,NA,TGCGCCAGCAGTCCCGGGACGGTGGCAGATACGCAGTATTTT,CASSPGTVADTQYF
TRBJ2-3,NA,17,TRBV11-2,NA,TGTGCCAGCAGCTTGGTGTCTACTGCAAGCGTCCCAGATACGCAGTATTTT,CASSLVSTASVPDTQYF
TRBJ1-5,NA,15,TRBV5-1,few,TGCGCCAGCAGCTTGGCCGGGGACCGCCGGGAGCCCCAGCATTTT,CASSLAGDRREPQHF
TRBJ2-1,NA,15,TRBV2,many,TGTGCCAGCAGTGAATTTTGGAGCTCCTACAATGAGCAGTTCTTC,CASSEFWSSYNEQFF
TRBJ1-2,TRBD1,12,TRBV30,few,TGTGCCTGGACTATACAGGGGAACGGCTACACCTTC,CAWTIQGNGYTF
TRBJ1-2,NA,13,TRBV9,few,TGTGCCAGCAGCGTGTCCACCGCAAGTGGCTACACCTTC,CASSVSTASGYTF
TRBJ1-2,NA,13,TRBV5-6,few,TGTGCCAGCAGCTTTTCGGCAGGGAATGGCTACACCTTC,CASSFSAGNGYTF
TRBJ1-1,TRBD1,16,TRBV5-1,NA,TGCGCCAGCAGCCCGGACAGGGCAGGGATGAACACTGAAGCTTTCTTT,CASSPDRAGMNTEAFF
TRBJ2-1,NA,13,TRBV7-2,NA,TGTGCCAGCAGCTTACTACGCTACAATGAGCAGTTCTTC,CASSLLRYNEQFF
TRBJ2-5,NA,13,TRBV19,NA,TGTGCCAGTAGCTCGGCAGACCAAGAGACCCAGTACTTC,CASSSADQETQYF
TRBJ2-5,NA,11,TRBV20-1,NA,TGCAGTGCTAGCGACCCAGCGGCCCAGTACTTC,CSASDPAAQYF
TRBJ2-7,NA,13,TRBV7-2,few,TGTGCCAGCAGCAACGGGTTCTCCTACGAGCAGTACTTC,CASSNGFSYEQYF
TRBJ2-3,TRBD2,14,TRBV6-1,NA,TGTGCCAGTGGACTAGCGGGAAGCACAGATACGCAGTATTTT,CASGLAGSTDTQYF
TRBJ2-7,TRBD2,15,TRBV4-1,NA,TGCGCCAGCAGCCTCCTGAGCGGGAGTAGTTACGAGCAGTACTTC,CASSLLSGSSYEQYF
TRBJ2-3,TRBD1,11,TRBV30,NA,TGTGCCTGGAGTCAAGAGGGGGCACAGTATTTT,CAWSQEGAQYF
TRBJ1-1,TRBD1,13,TRBV30,NA,TGTGCCTGGAGGAGACAGGGGTCCACTGAAGCTTTCTTT,CAWRRQGSTEAFF
TRBJ2-1,TRBD2,16,TRBV27,NA,TGTGCCAGCAGCAGGGAGACTAGCGGGAGTAAAAATGAGCAGTTCTTC,CASSRETSGSKNEQFF
TRBJ1-2,NA,14,TRBV25-1,NA,TGTGCCAGCAGAGAGACAGGAGGCGCCTATGGCTACACCTTC,CASRETGGAYGYTF
TRBJ1-1,NA,13,TRBV6-5,NA,TGTGCCAGCTCGCAACCAGGGAGGACTGAAGCTTTCTTT,CASSQPGRTEAFF
TRBJ2-1,NA,13,TRBV18,NA,TGTGCCAGCCGCATAGCTAATCGGGGTTGGCAGTTCTTC,CASRIANRGWQFF
TRBJ2-1,NA,15,TRBV29-1,NA,TGCAGCGTTGTGGATACGGGGGGCCACCACAATGAGCAGTTCTTC,CSVVDTGGHHNEQFF
TRBJ1-1,NA,14,TRBV9,few,TGTGCCAGCAGCCCCGGGATACAGAACACTGAAGCTTTCTTT,CASSPGIQNTEAFF
TRBJ2-5,NA,12,TRBV18,few,TGTGCCAGCTCCGAGGGGCGTGAGACCCAGTACTTC,CASSEGRETQYF
TRBJ1-1,NA,14,TRBV18,NA,TGTGCCAGCTCACTTTCAGGGGTGAACACTGAAGCTTTCTTT,CASSLSGVNTEAFF
TRBJ2-7,NA,13,TRBV5-6,few,TGTGCCAGCAGCGGGGACTACAGGGGTGAGCAGTACTTC,CASSGDYRGEQYF
TRBJ2-7,NA,12,TRBV10-3,few,TGTGCCATCAGTGAGGGTAGCTACGAGCAGTACTTC,CAISEGSYEQYF
TRBJ2-5,NA,13,TRBV4-1,NA,TGCGCCAGCAGCCAAGCGTACCAAGAGACCCAGTACTTC,CASSQAYQETQYF
TRBJ1-5,NA,15,TRBV30,NA,TGTGCCTGGAGCGTCTCGGGTTGGTACGGAGGGCCCCAGCATTTT,CAWSVSGWYGGPQHF
TRBJ1-1,NA,16,TRBV6-6,NA,TGTGCCAGCAGTTACTCCGGGGGCCGGTCGAACACTGAAGCTTTCTTT,CASSYSGGRSNTEAFF
TRBJ1-4,NA,12,TRBV30,NA,TGTGCCTGGAGTGTTTCTGATGAAAAACTGTTTTTT,CAWSVSDEKLFF
TRBJ2-3,TRBD1,15,TRBV2,NA,TGTGCCAGCATGAAACAGGGGGCTAGCACAGATACGCAGTATTTT,CASMKQGASTDTQYF
TRBJ1-5,TRBD1,15,TRBV7-2,NA,TGTGCCAGCAGCCTAGCGGGGACAGGGAATCAGCCCCAGCATTTT,CASSLAGTGNQPQHF
TRBJ1-1,TRBD1,13,TRBV7-9,NA,TGTGCCAGCAGTTTGACAGGGTCCACTGAAGCTTTCTTT,CASSLTGSTEAFF
TRBJ2-2,NA,13,TRBV30,few,TGTGCCTGGAGTGTACAGTCCACCGGGGAGCTGTTTTTT,CAWSVQSTGELFF
TRBJ1-4,NA,15,TRBV4-1,few,TGCGCCAGCAGCCAGGTTCCCCAGGGAAGGGAAAAACTGTTTTTT,CASSQVPQGREKLFF
TRBJ2-6,NA,13,TRBV19,NA,TGTGCCAGCTCGAGCGGAGGGGCCAACGTCCTGACTTTC,CASSSGGANVLTF
TRBJ1-2,NA,13,TRBV5-6,NA,TGTGCCAGCAGCTTGGTCGGGATCTATGGCTACACCTTC,CASSLVGIYGYTF
TRBJ2-1,NA,15,TRBV2,NA,TGTGCCAGCCTAAAACCTGGCCGCTCCTACAATGAGCAGTTCTTC,CASLKPGRSYNEQFF
TRBJ2-1,TRBD1,13,TRBV7-6,few,TGTGCCAGCGGGACAGGGTTGGACAATGAGCAGTTCTTC,CASGTGLDNEQFF